This T cell receptor (beta chain) was captured in a study of low-dose radiotherapy and immunotherapy resistance in tumors. This CDR3 has 17 amino acids. Trimming stripped 2 bases from V and 0 bases from J, with 14 bases between. The germline V gene has CDR1 LNHNV and CDR2 YYDKDF (reference sequence). Documented time point: after trial treatment. Regarding treatment: LDRT plus nivolumab, ipilimumab, low-dose cyclophosphamide and aspirin (RACIN trial). TRAV- and TRBV-specific primers primed first-strand cDNA, covering alpha and beta chains. Both a constant-region primer and a V-primer adapter served to amplify TCRs across 15 to 20 PCR cycles. In vitro transcription amplified the mRNA that had been isolated. Using its own MiXCR run on the reads, TCRdb lists one record per CDR3 protein. Among nearly 60,000 distinct CDR3 sequences listed, around 23% were seen once. This clonotype was picked up a small number of times.

V is TRBV15 and J is TRBJ1-3; D might be TRBD1 (5 bases). The clonotype originates from a male donor with prostate cancer. Source: PBMCs, taken after low-dose radiotherapy plus immunotherapy. CDR3: CATSRPLGGTSGNTIYF. The CDR3 coding sequence is TGTGCCACCAGCAGACCTCTTGGGGGGACCTCTGGAAACACCATATATTTT.